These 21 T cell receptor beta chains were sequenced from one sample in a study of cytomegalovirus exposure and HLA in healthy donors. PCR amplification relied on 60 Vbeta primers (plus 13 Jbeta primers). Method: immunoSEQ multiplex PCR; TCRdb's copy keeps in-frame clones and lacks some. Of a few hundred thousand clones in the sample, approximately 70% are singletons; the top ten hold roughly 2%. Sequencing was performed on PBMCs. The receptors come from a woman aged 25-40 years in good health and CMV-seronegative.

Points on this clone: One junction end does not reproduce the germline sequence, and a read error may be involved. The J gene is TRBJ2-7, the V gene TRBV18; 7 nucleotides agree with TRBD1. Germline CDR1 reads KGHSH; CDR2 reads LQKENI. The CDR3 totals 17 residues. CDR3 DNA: TGTGTCAGCTCACCACGCGGCCGGGACAGAACCTCCTACGAGCAGTACTTC. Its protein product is CVSSPRGRDRTSYEQYF.

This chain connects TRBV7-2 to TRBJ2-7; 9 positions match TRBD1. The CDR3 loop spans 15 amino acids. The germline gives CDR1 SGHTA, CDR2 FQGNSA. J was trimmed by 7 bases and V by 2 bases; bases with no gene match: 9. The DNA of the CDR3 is TGTGCCAGCAGCTTAAACAGGGGGCGAAGGGAGGAGCAGTACTTC. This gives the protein CASSLNRGRREEQYF.

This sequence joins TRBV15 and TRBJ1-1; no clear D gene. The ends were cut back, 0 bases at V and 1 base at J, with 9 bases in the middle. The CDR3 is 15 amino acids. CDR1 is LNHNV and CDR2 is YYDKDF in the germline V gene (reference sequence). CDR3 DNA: TGTGCCACCAGCAGAGATTTCGGAGGGAACACTGAAGCTTTCTTT. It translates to CATSRDFGGNTEAFF. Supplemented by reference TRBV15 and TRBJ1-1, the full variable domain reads DAMVIQNPRYQVTQFGKPVTLSCSQTLNHNVMYWYQQKSSQAPKLLFHYYDKDFNNEADTPDNFQSRRPNTSFCFLDIRSPGLGDTAMYLCATSRDFGGNTEAFFGQGTRLTVV.

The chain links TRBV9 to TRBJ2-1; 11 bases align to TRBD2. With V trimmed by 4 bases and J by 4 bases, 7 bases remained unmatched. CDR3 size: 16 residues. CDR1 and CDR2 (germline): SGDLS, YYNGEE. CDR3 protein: CASSFSSGGRYNEQFF. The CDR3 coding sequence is TGTGCCAGCAGCTTTTCTAGCGGGGGGCGGTACAATGAGCAGTTCTTC.

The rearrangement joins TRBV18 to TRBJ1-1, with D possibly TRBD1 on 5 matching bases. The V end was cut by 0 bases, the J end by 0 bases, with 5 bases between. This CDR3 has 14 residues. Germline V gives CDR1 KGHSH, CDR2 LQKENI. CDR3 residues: CASSPPGLNTEAFF. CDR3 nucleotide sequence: TGTGCCAGCTCACCACCGGGGCTGAACACTGAAGCTTTCTTT.

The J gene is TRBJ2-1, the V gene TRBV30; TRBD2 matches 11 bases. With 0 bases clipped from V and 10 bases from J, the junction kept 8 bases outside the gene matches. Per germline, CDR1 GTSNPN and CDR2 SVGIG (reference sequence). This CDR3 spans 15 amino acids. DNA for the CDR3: TGTGCCTGGAGTGTATCAACTAGCGGGAGAGACGAGCAGTTCTTC. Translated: CAWSVSTSGRDEQFF.

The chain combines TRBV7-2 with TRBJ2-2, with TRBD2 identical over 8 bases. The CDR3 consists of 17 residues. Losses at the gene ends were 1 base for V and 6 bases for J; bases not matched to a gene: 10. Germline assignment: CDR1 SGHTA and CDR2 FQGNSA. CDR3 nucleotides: TGTGCCAGCAGCTTAGTTCTCGGCGAACTAGCGGCCGGGGAGCTGTTTTTT. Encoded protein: CASSLVLGELAAGELFF.

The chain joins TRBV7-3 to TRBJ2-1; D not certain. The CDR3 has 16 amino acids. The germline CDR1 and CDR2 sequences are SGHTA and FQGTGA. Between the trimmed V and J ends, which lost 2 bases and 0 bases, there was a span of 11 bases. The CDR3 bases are TGTGCCAGCAGCTTACTGGCGACAAGCTCCTACAATGAGCAGTTCTTC. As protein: CASSLLATSSYNEQFF.

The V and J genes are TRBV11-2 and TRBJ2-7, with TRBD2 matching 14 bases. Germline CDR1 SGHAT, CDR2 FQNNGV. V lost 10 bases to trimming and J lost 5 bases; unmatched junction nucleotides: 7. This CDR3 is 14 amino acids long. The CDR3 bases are TGTGCCACCCAGGGACTAGCGGGAGTGGACGAGCAGTACTTC. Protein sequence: CATQGLAGVDEQYF.

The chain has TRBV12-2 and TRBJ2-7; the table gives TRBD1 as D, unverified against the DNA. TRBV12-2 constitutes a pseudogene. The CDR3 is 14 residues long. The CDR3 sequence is CASRLVQGAREQYF. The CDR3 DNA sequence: TGTGCAAGTCGCTTAGTACAGGGGGCGCGGGAGCAGTACTTC.

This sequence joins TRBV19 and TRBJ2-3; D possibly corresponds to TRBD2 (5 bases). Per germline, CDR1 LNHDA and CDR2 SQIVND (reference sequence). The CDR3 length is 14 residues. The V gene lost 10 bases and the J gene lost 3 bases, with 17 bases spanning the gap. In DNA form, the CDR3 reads TGTGCCACCCTAGAGCGGATGGGGACAGATACGCAGTATTTT. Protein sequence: CATLERMGTDTQYF. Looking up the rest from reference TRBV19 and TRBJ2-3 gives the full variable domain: DGGITQSPKYLFRKEGQNVTLSCEQNLNHDAMYWYRQDPGQGLRLIYYSQIVNDFQKGDIAEGYSVSREKKESFPLTVTSAQKNPTAFYLCATLERMGTDTQYFGPGTRLTVL.

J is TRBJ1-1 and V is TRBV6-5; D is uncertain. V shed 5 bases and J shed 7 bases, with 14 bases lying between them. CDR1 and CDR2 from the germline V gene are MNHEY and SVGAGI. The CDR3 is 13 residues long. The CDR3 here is CASSESRRGEAFF. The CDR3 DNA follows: TGTGCCAGCAGTGAATCCAGACGGGGTGAAGCTTTCTTT.

The CDR3 DNA follows: TGTGCCAGCAGCTATGTTGCGGACTCCACAGATACGCAGTATTTT. Translating gives CASSYVADSTDTQYF. The V call is TRBV7-2, the J call TRBJ2-3; D is possibly TRBD2 (5 bases). Germline values: CDR1 SGHTA, CDR2 FQGNSA. The CDR3 contains 15 residues. V was trimmed by 4 bases and J by 2 bases, leaving 13 bases between them. Full variable domain (missing parts from reference TRBV7-2 and TRBJ2-3): GAGVSQSPSNKVTEKGKDVELRCDPISGHTALYWYRQSLGQGLEFLIYFQGNSAPDKSGLPSDRFSAERTGGSVSTLTIQRTQQEDSAVYLCASSYVADSTDTQYFGPGTRLTVL.

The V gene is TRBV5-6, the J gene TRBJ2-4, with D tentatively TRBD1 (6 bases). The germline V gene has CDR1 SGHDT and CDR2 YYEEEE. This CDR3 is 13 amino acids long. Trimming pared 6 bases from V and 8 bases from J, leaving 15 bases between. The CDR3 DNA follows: TGTGCCAGCAACTGGGGGCGTACGGACATTCAGTACTTC. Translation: CASNWGRTDIQYF.

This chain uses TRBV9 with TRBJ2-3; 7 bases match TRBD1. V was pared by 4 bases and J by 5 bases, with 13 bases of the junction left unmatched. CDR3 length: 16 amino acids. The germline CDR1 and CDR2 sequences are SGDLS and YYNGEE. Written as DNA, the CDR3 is TGTGCCAGCAGCCCCGGAAAGGGGGCATCGGGAGATACGCAGTATTTT. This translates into CASSPGKGASGDTQYF.

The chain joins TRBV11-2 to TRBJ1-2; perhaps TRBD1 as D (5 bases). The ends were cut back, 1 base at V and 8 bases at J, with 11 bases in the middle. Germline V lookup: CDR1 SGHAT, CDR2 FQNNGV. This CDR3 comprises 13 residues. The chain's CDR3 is CASSLGGGNGYTF. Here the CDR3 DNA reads TGTGCCAGCAGCTTAGGGGGGGGAAACGGCTACACCTTC. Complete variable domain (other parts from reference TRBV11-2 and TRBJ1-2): EAGVAQSPRYKIIEKRQSVAFWCNPISGHATLYWYQQILGQGPKLLIQFQNNGVVDDSQLPKDRFSAERLKGVDSTLKIQPAKLEDSAVYLCASSLGGGNGYTFGSGTRLTVV.

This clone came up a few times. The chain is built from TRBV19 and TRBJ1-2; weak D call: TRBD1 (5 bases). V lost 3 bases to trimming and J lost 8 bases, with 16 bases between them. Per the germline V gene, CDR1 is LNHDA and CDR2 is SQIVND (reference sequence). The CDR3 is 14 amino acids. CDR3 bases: TGTGCCAGTAGTATTAACCAGGGTTATGGAGGCTACACCTTC. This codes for CASSINQGYGGYTF.

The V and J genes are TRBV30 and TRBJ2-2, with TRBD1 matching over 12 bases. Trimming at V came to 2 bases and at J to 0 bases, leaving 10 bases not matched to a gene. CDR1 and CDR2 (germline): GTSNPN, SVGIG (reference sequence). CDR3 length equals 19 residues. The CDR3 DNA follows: TGTGCCTGGAGTAAACCTGGGACAGGGGGCTTCGCGAACACCGGGGAGCTGTTTTTT. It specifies CAWSKPGTGGFANTGELFF.

The CDR3 DNA reads TGTGCCTGGAGTGTATATATGCCGCCTGGAGGGCACAATGAGCAGTTCTTC. This gives the protein CAWSVYMPPGGHNEQFF. The rearrangement uses TRBV30 and TRBJ2-1, with D perhaps matching TRBD2 (6 bases). V lost 0 bases and J 5 bases, leaving 20 bases between the germline ends. The CDR3 totals 17 residues. Germline CDR1 is GTSNPN and CDR2 is SVGIG (reference sequence). The full variable domain, with the rest looked up from reference TRBV30 and TRBJ2-1, is SQTIHQWPATLVQPVGSPLSLECTVEGTSNPNLYWYRQAAGRGLQLLFYSVGIGQISSEVPQNLSASRPQDRQFILSSKKLLLSDSGFYLCAWSVYMPPGGHNEQFFGPGTRLTVL.

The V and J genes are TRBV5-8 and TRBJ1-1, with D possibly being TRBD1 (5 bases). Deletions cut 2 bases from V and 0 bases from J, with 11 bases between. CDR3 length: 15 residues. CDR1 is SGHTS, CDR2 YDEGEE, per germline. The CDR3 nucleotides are TGTGCCAGCAGCTTTGCAGGGTTATTGAACACTGAAGCTTTCTTT. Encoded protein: CASSFAGLLNTEAFF. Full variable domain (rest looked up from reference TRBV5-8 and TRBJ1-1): EAGVTQSPTHLIKTRGQQATLRCSPISGHTSVYWYQQALGLGLQFLLWYDEGEERNRGNFPPRFSGRQFPNYSSELNVNALELEDSALYLCASSFAGLLNTEAFFGQGTRLTVV.

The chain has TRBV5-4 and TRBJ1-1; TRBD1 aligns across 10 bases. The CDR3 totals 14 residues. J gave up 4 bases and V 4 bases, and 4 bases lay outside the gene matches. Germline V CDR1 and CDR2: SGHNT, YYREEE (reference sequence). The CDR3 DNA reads TGTGCCAGCAGCCAAGGGACAGGGGCCACTGAAGCTTTCTTT. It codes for CASSQGTGATEAFF.